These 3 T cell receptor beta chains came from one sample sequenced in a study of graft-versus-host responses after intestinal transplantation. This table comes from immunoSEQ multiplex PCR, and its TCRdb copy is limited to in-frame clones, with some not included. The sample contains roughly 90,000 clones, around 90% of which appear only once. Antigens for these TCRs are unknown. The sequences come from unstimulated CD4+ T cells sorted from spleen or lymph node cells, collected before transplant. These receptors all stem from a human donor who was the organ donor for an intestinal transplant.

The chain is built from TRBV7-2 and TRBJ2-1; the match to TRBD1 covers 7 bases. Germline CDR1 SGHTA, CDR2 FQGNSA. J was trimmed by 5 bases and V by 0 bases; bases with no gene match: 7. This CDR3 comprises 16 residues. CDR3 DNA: TGTGCCAGCAGCTTAGCGCGACAGGGATCTCACAATGAGCAGTTCTTC. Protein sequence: CASSLARQGSHNEQFF.

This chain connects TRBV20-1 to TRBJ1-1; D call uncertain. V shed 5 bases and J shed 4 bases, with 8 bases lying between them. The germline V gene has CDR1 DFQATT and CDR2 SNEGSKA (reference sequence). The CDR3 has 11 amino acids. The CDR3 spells CSAPDRTEAFF. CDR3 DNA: TGCAGTGCTCCAGATCGCACTGAAGCTTTCTTT.

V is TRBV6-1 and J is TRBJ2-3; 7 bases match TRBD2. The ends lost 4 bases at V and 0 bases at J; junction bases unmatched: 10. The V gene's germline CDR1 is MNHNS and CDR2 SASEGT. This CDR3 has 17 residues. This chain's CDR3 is CASSVGGSGRSTDTQYF. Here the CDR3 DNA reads TGTGCCAGCAGTGTGGGAGGGTCAGGGAGAAGCACAGATACGCAGTATTTT.